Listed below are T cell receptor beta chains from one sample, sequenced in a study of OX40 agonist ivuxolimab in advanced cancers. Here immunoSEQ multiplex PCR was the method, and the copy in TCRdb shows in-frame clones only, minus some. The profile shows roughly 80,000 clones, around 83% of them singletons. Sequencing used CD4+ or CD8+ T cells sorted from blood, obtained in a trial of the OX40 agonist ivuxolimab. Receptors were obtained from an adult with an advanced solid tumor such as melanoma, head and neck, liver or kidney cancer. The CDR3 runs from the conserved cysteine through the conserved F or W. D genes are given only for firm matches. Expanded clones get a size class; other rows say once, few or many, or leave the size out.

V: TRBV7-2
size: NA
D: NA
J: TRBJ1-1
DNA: TGTGCCAGTCTCCGTGGGTTGAACACTGAAGCTTTCTTT
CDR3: CASLRGLNTEAFF

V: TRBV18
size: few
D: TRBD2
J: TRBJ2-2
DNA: TGTGCCAGCTCAACGGGACTAGCGGCCTACACCGGGGAGCTGTTTTTT
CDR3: CASSTGLAAYTGELFF

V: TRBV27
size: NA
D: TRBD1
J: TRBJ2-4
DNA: TGTGCCAGCAGCCCGAAGGGGGCGAGTGACATTCAGTACTTC
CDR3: CASSPKGASDIQYF

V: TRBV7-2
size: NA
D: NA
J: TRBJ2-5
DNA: TGTGCCAGCAGCCGATCGTCGGAGGAGACCCAGTACTTC
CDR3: CASSRSSEETQYF

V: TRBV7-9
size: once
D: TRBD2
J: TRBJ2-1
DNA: TGTGCCAGCAGCTTAAGTAGCGTGGGGAGCGGGAGTGGGGAGCAGTTCTTC
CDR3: CASSLSSVGSGSGEQFF

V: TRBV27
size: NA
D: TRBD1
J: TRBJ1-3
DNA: TGTGCCAGCAGTGCAGCAGGGGGCTATGGAAACACCATATATTTT
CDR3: CASSAAGGYGNTIYF

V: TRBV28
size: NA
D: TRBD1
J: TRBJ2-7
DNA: TGTGCCAGCAGTTCAATGGACAGGGGAAGCGACGAGCAGTACTTC
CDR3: CASSSMDRGSDEQYF

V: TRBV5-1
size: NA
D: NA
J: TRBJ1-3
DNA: TGCGCCAGCAGCCCCTCCTGGGGGTCCTCTGGAAACACCATATATTTT
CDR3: CASSPSWGSSGNTIYF

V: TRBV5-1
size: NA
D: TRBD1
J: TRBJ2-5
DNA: TGCGCCAGCAGCACGGGACAGGGTCAAGAGACCCAGTACTTC
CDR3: CASSTGQGQETQYF

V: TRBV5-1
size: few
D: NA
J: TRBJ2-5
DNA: TGCGCCAGCAGCCTCGCCGCCGAGACCCAGTACTTC
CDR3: CASSLAAETQYF

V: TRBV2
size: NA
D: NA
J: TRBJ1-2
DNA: TGTGCCAGCAGAGGGTCAGGGAAAGGCTACACCTTC
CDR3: CASRGSGKGYTF

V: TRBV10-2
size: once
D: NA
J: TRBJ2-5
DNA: TGCGCCAGCAGAAACGGACCGTGGGGAGGGGGGCAAGAGACCCAGTACTTC
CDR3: CASRNGPWGGGQETQYF